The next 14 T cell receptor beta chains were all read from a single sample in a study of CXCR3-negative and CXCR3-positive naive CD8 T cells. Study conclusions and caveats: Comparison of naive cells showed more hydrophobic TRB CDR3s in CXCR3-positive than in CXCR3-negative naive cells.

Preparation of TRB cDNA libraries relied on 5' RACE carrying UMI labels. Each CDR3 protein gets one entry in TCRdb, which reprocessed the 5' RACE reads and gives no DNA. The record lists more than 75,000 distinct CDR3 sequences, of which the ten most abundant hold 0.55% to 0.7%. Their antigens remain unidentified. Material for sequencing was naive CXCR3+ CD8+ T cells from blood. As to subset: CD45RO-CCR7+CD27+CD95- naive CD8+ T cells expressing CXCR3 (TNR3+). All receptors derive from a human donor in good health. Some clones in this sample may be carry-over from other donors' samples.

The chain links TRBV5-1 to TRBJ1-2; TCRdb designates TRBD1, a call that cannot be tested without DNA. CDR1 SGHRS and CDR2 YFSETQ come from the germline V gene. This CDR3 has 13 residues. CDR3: CASSLFPTDGYTF.

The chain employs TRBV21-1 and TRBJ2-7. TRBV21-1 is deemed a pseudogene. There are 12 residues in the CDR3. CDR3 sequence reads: CASSKGGYEQYF.

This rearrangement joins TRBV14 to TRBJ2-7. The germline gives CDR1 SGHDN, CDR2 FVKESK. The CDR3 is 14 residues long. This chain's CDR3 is CASSQMIASYEQYF. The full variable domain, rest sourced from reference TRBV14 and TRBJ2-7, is EAGVTQFPSHSVIEKGQTVTLRCDPISGHDNLYWYRRVMGKEIKFLLHFVKESKQDESGMPNNRFLAERTGGTYSTLKVQPAELEDSGVYFCASSQMIASYEQYFGPGTRLTVT.

The chain's CDR3 is CASSEEATTDTQYF. V usage is TRBV13 and J usage is TRBJ2-3. From germline, CDR1 is PRHDT and CDR2 FYEKMQ (reference sequence). This CDR3 has 14 amino acids.

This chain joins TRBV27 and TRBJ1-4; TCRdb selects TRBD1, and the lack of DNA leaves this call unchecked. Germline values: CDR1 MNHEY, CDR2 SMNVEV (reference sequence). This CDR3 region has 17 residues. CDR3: CASSANGQGASNEKLFF.

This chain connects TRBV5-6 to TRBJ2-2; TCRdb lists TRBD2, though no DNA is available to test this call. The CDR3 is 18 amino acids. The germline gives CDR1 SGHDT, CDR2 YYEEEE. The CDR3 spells CASSLGTSGSGPTGELFF.

CDR3 in amino acids: CASSLTGLAEFTGELFF. The chain links TRBV5-1 to TRBJ2-2; TCRdb returns TRBD2, unconfirmable since there is no DNA. The CDR3 runs 17 residues. Germline CDR1 SGHRS, CDR2 YFSETQ.

Here the CDR3 reads CSALSSGRVNEQFF. The genes are TRBV20-1 and TRBJ2-1; there is no DNA to check the TCRdb D call of TRBD2. This CDR3 is built from 14 residues. Germline loops: CDR1 DFQATT, CDR2 SNEGSKA (reference sequence).

The CDR3 region is CASSVLGGKETQYF. The V call is TRBV7-8, the J call TRBJ2-5; without DNA, the TCRdb call of TRBD1 cannot be checked. From germline, CDR1 is SGHVS and CDR2 FQNEAQ. This CDR3 is built from 14 residues.

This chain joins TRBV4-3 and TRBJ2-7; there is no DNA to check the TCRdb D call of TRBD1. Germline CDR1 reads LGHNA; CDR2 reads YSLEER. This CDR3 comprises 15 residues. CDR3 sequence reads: CASSQGPQGSYEQYF.

This CDR3 is CASRGQSSYNEQFF. The chain uses TRBV28 and TRBJ2-1; without DNA, the TCRdb call of TRBD1 cannot be checked. The CDR3 contains 14 residues. Looked up from germline, CDR1 is MDHEN and CDR2 is SYDVKM.

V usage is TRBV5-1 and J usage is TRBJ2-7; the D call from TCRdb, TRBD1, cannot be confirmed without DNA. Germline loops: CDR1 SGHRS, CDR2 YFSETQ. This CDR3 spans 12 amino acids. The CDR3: CASSQGQSEQYF.

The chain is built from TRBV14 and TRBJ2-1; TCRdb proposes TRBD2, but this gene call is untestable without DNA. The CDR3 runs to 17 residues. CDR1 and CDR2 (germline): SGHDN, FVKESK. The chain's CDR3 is CASSQEASGGVSGEQFF.

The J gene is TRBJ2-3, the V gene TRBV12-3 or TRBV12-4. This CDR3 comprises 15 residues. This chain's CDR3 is CASSLAPQRTDTQYF.